This TCR beta chain emerged from a study of T cells after yellow fever vaccination. TCRdb reanalysed the 5' RACE reads using MiXCR and keeps one entry per CDR3 protein. This sample has roughly 170,000 distinct CDR3 sequences, with roughly 6.2% found just once. V lost 6 bases, J lost 13 bases, and 19 bases stayed unmatched. The CDR3 extends over 16 amino acids. Looked up from germline, CDR1 is SNHLY and CDR2 is FYNNEI. This clonotype was observed a few times. The rearrangement uses TRBV2 and TRBJ2-3; the match to TRBD2 covers 10 bases. This sequence originates from a man between 18 and 35 years old who received the YFV17D yellow fever vaccine. The source was CD4+ T cells sorted from PBMCs, collected on the day of the first yellow fever vaccination. CDR3 amino acids: CASSGGGGLAKPEEYF. CDR3 in DNA: TGTGCCAGCAGCGGAGGGGGGGGACTAGCGAAACCCGAGGAGTATTTT.